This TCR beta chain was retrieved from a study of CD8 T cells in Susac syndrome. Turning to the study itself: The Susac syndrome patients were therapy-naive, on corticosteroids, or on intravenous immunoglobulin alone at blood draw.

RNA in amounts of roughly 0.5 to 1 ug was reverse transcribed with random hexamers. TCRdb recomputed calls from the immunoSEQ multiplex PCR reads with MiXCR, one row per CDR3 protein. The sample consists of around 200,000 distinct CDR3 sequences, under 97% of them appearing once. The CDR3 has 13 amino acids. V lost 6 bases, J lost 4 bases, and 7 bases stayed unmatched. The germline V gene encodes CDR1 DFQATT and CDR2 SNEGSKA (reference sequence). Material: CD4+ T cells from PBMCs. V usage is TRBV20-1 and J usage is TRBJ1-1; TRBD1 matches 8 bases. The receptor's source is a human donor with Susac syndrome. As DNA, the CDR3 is TGCAGTGCCACCGAAGACAGGGGCACTGAAGCTTTCTTT. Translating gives CSATEDRGTEAFF.